The sequence of this TCR beta chain was determined in a study of blood T cell repertoires in COVID-19 (dated by TCRdb to 2019 to 2021). A note on the overall study: Samples from collaborators originated in the United States, Italy and Spain and spanned both the acute and convalescent phases of COVID-19. The prospective study material was composed of cDNA or gDNA derived from T cells, B-cell-depleted T cells, or PBMCs. The dataset comprised deeply sampled blood TCRbeta repertoires from subjects exposed to, actively infected with, or recovered from COVID-19. The repertoires were released in a freely available public database intended as a resource for research on the immune response to SARS-CoV-2. The samples were drawn from the first 160 participants of the ongoing ImmuneRACE study and from some 1,300 subjects provided by 6 global collaborators. The sample metadata nearly always contained a de-identified subject ID, COVID-19 status, age in years and sex. Where HLA class I and class II types were available, the types were taken from metadata supplied by the sample provider, not from assay-based typing. General conclusions and limits of the study: The quantity of clinical and demographic metadata differed by source and by participant and was supplied without curation.

The immunoSEQ Assay, a bias-controlled multiplex PCR, was used to amplify TCRbeta CDR3 regions from genomic DNA. The authors' pipeline ran thus. Nucleated cell counts per sample were estimated from amplification of reference gene primers within the assay. Sequence reads were collapsed and filtered to measure the absolute abundance of every unique TCRbeta CDR3 rearrangement. For each sample, productive Simpson clonality was calculated by taking the square root of Simpson's diversity index across productive rearrangements. This immuneACCESS table, as held by TCRdb, lists in-frame sequences with V and J called but not all clones. Of the missing ones, under half trace to an unresolved V gene in checked studies; the others have no known cause. V, J and clone size were drawn from that table, and D and trimming were deduced from the DNA. The sample table shows over 450,000 clones, and 75% to 90% are seen once. The ten largest clones represent 0.8% to 0.9% of the sample.

There are 14 amino acids in the CDR3, from cysteine to phenylalanine inclusive. This entry keeps only the CDR3 DNA: 42 bases, framed from base 1. CDR1 and CDR2, looked up from the germline V gene (reference sequence), are WNHNN and SYGVQD. V is pruned by 6 bases and J by 1 base, leaving 3 bases of the junction without a gene match. In Seattle, one collaborating source enrolled patients while the infection was active and tracked those patients longitudinally over the course of disease. Each collaborating institution followed its own protocols to collect whole blood in K2EDTA tubes. For TCRbeta analysis, collaborators shipped samples in one of three forms: frozen whole blood, isolated PBMCs, or DNA extracted from either of those sample types. This clone was detected once. Which antigen it targets is not known. Per-base qualities were not stored, and no clone one base away is much larger.

The sequenced material came from peripheral blood. The V and J genes are TRBV10-1 and TRBJ2-3; 8 middle bases align to TRBD1. The sequence was obtained from a man aged 18 to 30 with COVID-19, enrolled during active disease. The bases read TGCGCCAGCAGCCGGACAGGGCGCACAGATACGCAGTATTTT. Its protein reads: CASSRTGRTDTQYF.